The rows below give T cell receptor beta chains drawn from one sample of a study of blood T cell repertoires in COVID-19. The repertoire was sequenced with immunoSEQ multiplex PCR; TCRdb's copy has only in-frame clones and lacks some. The profile shows over 250,000 clones, nearly 90% of them singletons. Sequences were obtained from PBMCs or T cells enriched from blood (not recorded which). These receptors were taken from a woman aged 55-69 years who had recovered from COVID-19. The CDR3 runs from the conserved cysteine through the conserved F or W. Fields, in order: clone size, D gene, V gene, J gene, CDR3 length, CDR3 protein, CDR3 DNA. The D gene is left open where the match is weak. Clone sizes are given selectively: once, few, many, or a class where the clone is expanded.

abundance: -; d_gene: TRBD2; v_gene: TRBV7-6; j_gene: TRBJ2-5; len: 15; CDR3aa: CASSLEASGKETQYF; CDR3nt: TGTGCCAGCAGCTTAGAGGCTAGCGGAAAAGAGACCCAGTACTTC
abundance: once; d_gene: -; v_gene: TRBV20-1; j_gene: TRBJ1-1; len: 11; CDR3aa: CTTTMNPEAFF; CDR3nt: TGCACCACCACAATGAACCCTGAAGCTTTCTTT
abundance: -; d_gene: -; v_gene: TRBV12-3/TRBV12-4; j_gene: TRBJ1-6; len: 13; CDR3aa: CASKYRENSPLHF; CDR3nt: TGTGCCAGCAAGTACAGGGAAAATTCACCCCTCCACTTT
abundance: -; d_gene: TRBD2; v_gene: TRBV4-1; j_gene: TRBJ2-1; len: 21; CDR3aa: CASSRILGATLGLAGDYEQFF; CDR3nt: TGCGCCAGCAGCCGAATCCTGGGCGCTACGTTAGGACTAGCGGGAGACTATGAGCAGTTCTTC
abundance: -; d_gene: TRBD1; v_gene: TRBV7-2; j_gene: TRBJ1-5; len: 14; CDR3aa: CASSLGTGNQPQHF; CDR3nt: TGTGCCAGCAGCTTAGGGACAGGGAACCAGCCCCAGCATTTT
abundance: -; d_gene: -; v_gene: TRBV19; j_gene: TRBJ1-2; len: 17; CDR3aa: CASSISSSDYSNYGYTF; CDR3nt: TGTGCCAGTAGTATCTCTTCGAGCGACTATTCTAACTATGGCTACACCTTC
abundance: -; d_gene: TRBD2; v_gene: TRBV11-3; j_gene: TRBJ2-7; len: 15; CDR3aa: CASSSGGTSGLEQYF; CDR3nt: TGTGCCAGCAGCTCAGGGGGGACTAGCGGCCTCGAGCAGTACTTC
abundance: -; d_gene: -; v_gene: TRBV4-2; j_gene: TRBJ1-2; len: 14; CDR3aa: CASRPGGRDYGYTF; CDR3nt: TGTGCCAGCCGCCCTGGGGGCCGGGACTATGGCTACACCTTC
abundance: -; d_gene: -; v_gene: TRBV6-5; j_gene: TRBJ1-4; len: 14; CDR3aa: CASTAGTGEEKLFF; CDR3nt: TGTGCCAGCACAGCCGGGACGGGAGAAGAAAAACTGTTTTTT
abundance: -; d_gene: -; v_gene: TRBV5-1; j_gene: TRBJ2-1; len: 14; CDR3aa: CASSSVGGRNEQFF; CDR3nt: TGCGCCAGCAGCTCCGTAGGAGGGAGGAATGAGCAGTTCTTC
abundance: -; d_gene: TRBD1; v_gene: TRBV5-1; j_gene: TRBJ2-7; len: 14; CDR3aa: CASSPRDRGYEQYF; CDR3nt: TGCGCCAGCAGTCCCCGGGACAGGGGGTACGAGCAGTACTTC
abundance: -; d_gene: TRBD1; v_gene: TRBV28; j_gene: TRBJ1-5; len: 18; CDR3aa: CASSYRQGRGYGDQPQHF; CDR3nt: TGTGCCAGCAGTTACCGACAGGGCAGGGGTTATGGGGATCAGCCCCAGCATTTT
abundance: -; d_gene: -; v_gene: TRBV28; j_gene: TRBJ1-5; len: 11; CDR3aa: CASSVNQPQHF; CDR3nt: TGTGCCAGCAGCGTTAATCAGCCCCAGCATTTT
abundance: -; d_gene: TRBD1; v_gene: TRBV18; j_gene: TRBJ1-1; len: 16; CDR3aa: CASSPRQGELNTEAFF; CDR3nt: TGTGCCAGCTCACCACGACAGGGGGAATTGAACACTGAAGCTTTCTTT